Shown below are 11 T cell receptor beta chains from a single sample sequenced in a study of T cell changes during pregnancy in multiple sclerosis. Only in-frame clones appear in the TCRdb table, and some are missing; sequencing was by immunoSEQ multiplex PCR. In the table there are roughly 44,000 clones, more than 70% of which are singletons. Sequenced material: CD8+ T cells from peripheral blood mononuclear cells, taken after pregnancy. The receptors stem from a female donor in good health, enrolled as a control in a pregnancy study.

The chain couples TRBV6-5 to TRBJ1-2; D might be TRBD1 (5 bases). Germline V lookup: CDR1 MNHEY, CDR2 SVGAGI. With 7 bases removed from V and 6 bases from J, the gap between germline ends came to 9 bases. This CDR3 has 11 amino acids. CDR3 protein: CASIAQDGYTF. In nucleotides, the CDR3 is TGTGCCAGCATCGCACAGGATGGCTACACCTTC.

This clone was recorded a few times. This chain links TRBV9 with TRBJ1-1; maybe TRBD1 (5 bases). The CDR3 has 12 residues. Between the trimmed V and J ends, which lost 0 bases and 11 bases, there was a span of 11 bases. Germline CDR1 SGDLS, CDR2 YYNGEE. The CDR3 sequence is CASSVEGIEAFF. DNA for the CDR3: TGTGCCAGCAGCGTAGAGGGGATCGAGGCTTTCTTT.

The CDR3 DNA is TGTGCCAGCAGCTCCTTGACAGATACGCAGTATTTT. Its translation: CASSSLTDTQYF. The genes are TRBV11-2 and TRBJ2-3; D gene uncertain. The ends were cut back, 4 bases at V and 3 bases at J, with 5 bases in the middle. CDR3 length equals 12 residues. Germline V gene lookup returns CDR1 SGHAT and CDR2 FQNNGV.

There are a few counts of this clone. In nucleotides, the CDR3 is TGTGCCAGCAGTCCGGGACACAATTCACCCCTCCACTTT. Residues: CASSPGHNSPLHF. The chain uses TRBV5-6 and TRBJ1-6; possible D gene TRBD1, 6 bases. The CDR3 is 13 residues long. In germline, CDR1 is SGHDT, CDR2 YYEEEE. Trimming removed 5 bases at V and 7 bases at J, with 10 bases between.

CDR3 nucleotides: TGTGCCACCCGATCTGAGCGGGGCACCTACGAGCAGTACTTC. As protein: CATRSERGTYEQYF. V and J are TRBV7-6 and TRBJ2-7, with 7 bases aligning to TRBD2. Trimming removed 10 bases from V and 2 bases from J; junction bases left unmatched: 11. This CDR3 comprises 14 residues. Germline V CDR1 and CDR2: SGHVS, FNYEAQ.

V gene TRBV7-2 combines with J gene TRBJ2-1; D remains ambiguous. Germline V gives CDR1 SGHTA, CDR2 FQGNSA. This CDR3 contains 14 residues. The germline V and J ends were trimmed by 5 bases and 7 bases, with 15 bases remaining between them. CDR3 DNA: TGTGCCAGCAGCCCGAGTACTATTCTAAATGAGCAGTTCTTC. This codes for CASSPSTILNEQFF. The full variable domain, with the rest looked up from reference TRBV7-2 and TRBJ2-1, is GAGVSQSPSNKVTEKGKDVELRCDPISGHTALYWYRQSLGQGLEFLIYFQGNSAPDKSGLPSDRFSAERTGGSVSTLTIQRTQQEDSAVYLCASSPSTILNEQFFGPGTRLTVL.

This chain links TRBV5-4 with TRBJ2-7; 7 bases agree with TRBD2. This CDR3 has 14 residues. CDR1 SGHNT and CDR2 YYREEE come from the germline V gene (reference sequence). Losses at the gene ends were 3 bases for V and 3 bases for J; bases not matched to a gene: 6. CDR3 coding DNA: TGTGCCAGCAGCTCCAGCGGGGTCATCTACGAGCAGTACTTC. It encodes CASSSSGVIYEQYF.

This clone was observed once. The genes are TRBV7-6 and TRBJ1-1; the D gene is possibly TRBD1 (5 bases). CDR1 and CDR2 from the germline V gene are SGHVS and FNYEAQ. The V end lost 1 base, the J end lost 0 bases, and 18 bases lay between the germline ends. CDR3 length equals 18 residues. The CDR3 sequence is CASSLDALGGGMNTEAFF. CDR3 sequence (DNA): TGTGCCAGCAGCTTAGACGCCCTCGGGGGTGGTATGAACACTGAAGCTTTCTTT.

The rearrangement joins TRBV7-8 to TRBJ2-3; D is perhaps TRBD2 (5 bases). The CDR3 totals 13 residues. The germline CDR1 and CDR2 sequences are SGHVS and FQNEAQ. Trimming removed 6 bases at V and 2 bases at J, with 9 bases between. The CDR3 protein is CASRFSVTDTQYF. In DNA, the CDR3 is TGTGCCAGCAGGTTTAGCGTCACAGATACGCAGTATTTT. Based on the CDR3 plus reference TRBV7-8 and TRBJ2-3, the full variable domain is GAGVSQSPRYKVAKRGQDVALRCDPISGHVSLFWYQQALGQGPEFLTYFQNEAQLDKSGLPSDRFFAERPEGSVSTLKIQRTQQEDSAVYLCASRFSVTDTQYFGPGTRLTVL.

This rearrangement joins TRBV14 to TRBJ1-1; TRBD1 is a possible D gene (5 bases). This CDR3 is built from 15 residues. Deletions cut 7 bases from V and 2 bases from J, with 17 bases between. Germline V CDR1 and CDR2: SGHDN, FVKESK. CDR3 nucleotides: TGTGCCAGCACCGAAGGGAGGGGCCGAAACACTGAAGCTTTCTTT. Its translation is CASTEGRGRNTEAFF.

J is TRBJ1-1 and V is TRBV5-1; TRBD1 might be the D (5 bases). V was trimmed by 0 bases and J by 11 bases, leaving 17 bases between them. This CDR3 region has 14 residues. In germline, CDR1 is SGHRS, CDR2 YFSETQ. As DNA, the CDR3 is TGCGCCAGCAGCTTGGCGGACATACCTGGCGTGGCTTTCTTT. Protein sequence: CASSLADIPGVAFF.